Each of the 30 T cell receptor beta chains below was sequenced from the same sample in a study of blood T cell repertoires in COVID-19. The data were produced by immunoSEQ multiplex PCR, yet TCRdb's version contains in-frame clones alone and is incomplete. The sample has 300,000 to 400,000 clones, under 95% seen once. Sequencing input: PBMCs or T cells enriched from blood (not recorded which). Source of these receptors: a man aged 55 to 70 who had recovered from COVID-19.

The V and J genes are TRBV30 and TRBJ1-1; D ambiguous. Trimming removed 8 bases from V and 1 base from J, with 14 bases in between. The CDR3 totals 13 residues. Germline CDR1 is GTSNPN and CDR2 is SVGIG (reference sequence). This CDR3 is CANTRGWNTEAFF. The CDR3, as DNA: TGTGCCAACACCAGAGGGTGGAACACTGAAGCTTTCTTT.

This chain connects TRBV7-2 to TRBJ2-7; possible D gene TRBD1, 6 bases. CDR3 length equals 14 residues. Germline V gives CDR1 SGHTA, CDR2 FQGNSA. Trimming stripped 7 bases from V and 3 bases from J, with 16 bases between. The CDR3, as DNA: TGTGCCAGCAACAAGGGGGACGAAAGCTACGAGCAGTACTTC. Translating gives CASNKGDESYEQYF.

The chain combines TRBV6-5 with TRBJ1-2, with TRBD1 matching 10 bases. V lost 2 bases, J lost 3 bases, and 3 bases stayed unmatched. The CDR3 is 15 amino acids. Germline values: CDR1 MNHEY, CDR2 SVGAGI. The CDR3 nucleotides read TGTGCCAGCAGTTACGGACAGGGGGTCTACTATGGCTACACCTTC. It encodes CASSYGQGVYYGYTF.

This rearrangement joins TRBV11-3 to TRBJ2-3; possible D gene TRBD2, 5 bases. This CDR3 contains 19 residues. Trimming left V 1 base short and J 2 bases short, with 22 bases between. Per the germline V gene, CDR1 is SGHNT and CDR2 is YENEEA. This chain's CDR3 is CASSLGMAWAARDTDTQYF. DNA of the CDR3: TGTGCCAGCAGCTTAGGGATGGCTTGGGCGGCCCGGGACACAGATACGCAGTATTTT.

The V and J genes are TRBV4-3 and TRBJ2-1; D is perhaps TRBD2 (7 bases). The germline CDR1 and CDR2 sequences are LGHNA and YSLEER. Trimming took off 0 bases at V and 0 bases at J, with 15 bases between the two ends. The CDR3 extends over 18 amino acids. CDR3 nucleotide sequence: TGCGCCAGCAGCCAAGATGCGGGGGCCGGGAGCTCCTACAATGAGCAGTTCTTC. Its protein is CASSQDAGAGSSYNEQFF.

This chain links TRBV6-5 with TRBJ1-1, with unresolved D. V lost 0 bases and J lost 9, with 20 bases in between. The CDR3 has 16 residues. CDR1 and CDR2 (germline): MNHEY, SVGAGI. The CDR3 loop reads CASSYSLGLGSEQAFF. DNA of the CDR3: TGTGCCAGCAGTTACTCGCTCGGGTTAGGATCGGAACAAGCTTTCTTT.

This rearrangement joins TRBV19 to TRBJ1-5; a possible D gene is TRBD1 (5 bases). Germline CDR1 is LNHDA and CDR2 is SQIVND (reference sequence). The CDR3 runs to 13 residues. Deletions cut 7 bases from V and 2 bases from J, with 9 bases between. CDR3 region: CASKTTGNQPQHF. The DNA for the CDR3 is TGTGCCAGTAAGACGACAGGCAATCAGCCCCAGCATTTT.

The chain links TRBV5-8 to TRBJ1-5; D remains ambiguous. The CDR3 totals 15 residues. Germline CDR1 and CDR2: SGHTS and YDEGEE. V shed 3 bases and J shed 5 bases, with 15 bases lying between them. The DNA of the CDR3 is TGTGCCAGCAGCTCCAGATTGGGAGGACATCAGCCCCAGCATTTT. Protein: CASSSRLGGHQPQHF.

The V call is TRBV7-9, the J call TRBJ1-4, with 8 bases lining up with TRBD1. V was pared by 4 bases and J by 8 bases, with 6 bases of the junction left unmatched. Germline CDR1 SEHNR, CDR2 FQNEAQ (reference sequence). This CDR3 comprises 14 residues. For the CDR3, the DNA is TGTGCCAGCAGCTCAGACAGGGGATACGAAAAACTGTTTTTT. Residues: CASSSDRGYEKLFF.

The CDR3: CASSEIYGGSSEKLFF. The CDR3 DNA follows: TGTGCCAGCAGTGAAATTTATGGGGGCTCGAGTGAAAAACTGTTTTTT. The chain links TRBV6-1 to TRBJ1-4, with D possibly being TRBD1 (6 bases). V gave up 2 bases and J gave up 7 bases, with 17 bases separating them. This CDR3 is 16 amino acids long. Germline CDR1 MNHNS, CDR2 SASEGT.

The chain has TRBV5-5 and TRBJ1-1; D unresolved. In germline, CDR1 is SGHKS, CDR2 YYEKEE (reference sequence). This CDR3 comprises 14 residues. The germline V and J ends were trimmed by 2 bases and 1 base, with 9 bases remaining between them. The CDR3 reads CASSFSRGNTEAFF. CDR3 nucleotide sequence: TGTGCCAGCAGCTTCTCCCGAGGGAACACTGAAGCTTTCTTT.

This clone was recorded once. The CDR3 nucleotides read TGTGCCAGCAGCTCCAGCGGGGCCCACGAGCAGTACTTC. Translating it yields CASSSSGAHEQYF. The chain recombines TRBV11-2 with TRBJ2-7, with TRBD2 matching 7 bases. CDR3 length equals 13 residues. The ends lost 4 bases at V and 5 bases at J; junction bases unmatched: 5. From germline, CDR1 is SGHAT and CDR2 FQNNGV.

The J gene is TRBJ2-4, the V gene TRBV6-2 or TRBV6-3; a possible D gene is TRBD1 (6 bases). CDR3 size: 11 residues. CDR1 is MNHEY, CDR2 SVGEGT, per germline. V shed 6 bases and J shed 15 bases, with 15 bases lying between them. The CDR3 region has the DNA TGTGCCAGCAGCCAGGGACACCTAGTGTACTTC. Protein sequence: CASSQGHLVYF.

The chain combines TRBV18 with TRBJ1-4; D is perhaps TRBD1 (5 bases). With 3 bases removed from V and 15 bases from J, the gap between germline ends came to 17 bases. The CDR3 is 13 amino acids. The V gene's germline CDR1 is KGHSH and CDR2 LQKENI. CDR3 sequence: CASSPRRQGQVFF. The CDR3 DNA follows: TGTGCCAGCTCACCTCGTCGTCAGGGTCAAGTGTTTTTT.

This chain connects TRBV30 to TRBJ1-4; 9 positions match TRBD1. The CDR3 spans 16 residues. Unmatched junction bases numbered 12, after V lost 2 bases and J lost 8 bases. Germline CDR1 GTSNPN, CDR2 SVGIG (reference sequence). CDR3 DNA sequence: TGTGCCTGGAGTCTCACCCGGACAGGGGTAGGGGAAAAACTGTTTTTT. Translation: CAWSLTRTGVGEKLFF.

The V and J genes are TRBV19 and TRBJ2-7; TRBD1 matches at 9 bases. Losses at the gene ends were 6 bases for V and 5 bases for J; bases not matched to a gene: 8. The CDR3 is made up of 14 amino acids. Germline CDR1 reads LNHDA; CDR2 reads SQIVND (reference sequence). DNA for the CDR3: TGTGCCAGTAGGCCCGGACAGGGGCAGGACGAGCAGTACTTC. It codes for CASRPGQGQDEQYF.

The V gene is TRBV5-1, the J gene TRBJ1-1; D gene unclear. Germline CDR1 is SGHRS and CDR2 is YFSETQ. V lost 0 bases to trimming and J lost 0 bases, with 9 bases between them. The CDR3 runs 15 residues. CDR3 region: CASSLDGLVNTEAFF. The CDR3 DNA reads TGCGCCAGCAGCTTGGATGGACTAGTGAACACTGAAGCTTTCTTT.

The chain recombines TRBV5-6 with TRBJ2-7, with D possibly matching TRBD1 (6 bases). This CDR3 region has 14 residues. Germline CDR1 SGHDT, CDR2 YYEEEE. V dropped 3 bases and J dropped 1 base, with 11 bases sitting between them. In nucleotides, the CDR3 is TGTGCCAGCAGCTCAGCAGGGGTTTCCTACGAGCAGTACTTC. This translates into CASSSAGVSYEQYF.

The chain recombines TRBV18 with TRBJ2-5, with 8 bases that match TRBD2. This CDR3 spans 13 amino acids. Germline V gives CDR1 KGHSH, CDR2 LQKENI. The V segment lost 8 bases and the J segment 3 bases; nucleotides outside the gene matches: 5. The CDR3 loop reads CASKEAGEETQYF. CDR3 coding DNA: TGTGCCAGCAAGGAAGCGGGGGAAGAGACCCAGTACTTC.

The J gene is TRBJ2-1, the V gene TRBV11-2; 10 bases map to TRBD1. CDR3 length equals 15 residues. V shed 5 bases and J 6 bases; nucleotides not matched to a gene: 7. CDR1 is SGHAT and CDR2 is FQNNGV in the germline V gene. The CDR3 is CASSGHRDRGNEQFF. In DNA form, the CDR3 reads TGTGCCAGCAGCGGACACCGGGACAGGGGCAATGAGCAGTTCTTC.

This rearrangement joins TRBV11-2 to TRBJ2-2, with 7 positions matching TRBD1. Germline assignment: CDR1 SGHAT and CDR2 FQNNGV. This CDR3 spans 19 amino acids. J lost 1 base, V lost 5 bases, and 16 bases had no gene match. This CDR3 reads CASSPGWTGLSMNTGELFF. Here the CDR3 DNA reads TGTGCCAGCAGCCCAGGGTGGACAGGTCTATCTATGAACACCGGGGAGCTGTTTTTT.

V usage is TRBV6-1 and J usage is TRBJ1-5; D unresolved. The CDR3 runs to 17 residues. V was shortened by 1 base and J by 4 bases, with 17 bases between the two germline ends. Germline V CDR1 and CDR2: MNHNS, SASEGT. In DNA, the CDR3 is TGTGCCAGCAGTGAAGGGCGAAGGTACAGTCTGAATCAGCCCCAGCATTTT. Translating it yields CASSEGRRYSLNQPQHF.

The chain is built from TRBV6-1 and TRBJ2-3, with 14 bases identical to TRBD2. The CDR3 spans 19 residues. Trimming removed 4 bases from V and 5 bases from J; junction bases left unmatched: 14. The germline V gene has CDR1 MNHNS and CDR2 SASEGT. DNA for the CDR3: TGTGCCAGCAGTGTCCTAGGGACTAGCGGGGGCCGAGGCATAGATACGCAGTATTTT. Its translation: CASSVLGTSGGRGIDTQYF.

The genes are TRBV5-4 and TRBJ1-2, with unresolved D. The CDR3 has 14 residues. Trimming shortened V by 0 bases and J by 0 bases, and 6 bases separated the two germline ends. Germline loops: CDR1 SGHNT, CDR2 YYREEE (reference sequence). The CDR3 loop reads CASSLDGANYGYTF. As DNA, the CDR3 is TGTGCCAGCAGCTTGGACGGTGCTAACTATGGCTACACCTTC.

The chain joins TRBV6-5 to TRBJ2-7, with 8 bases matching TRBD2. V was pared by 7 bases and J by 4 bases, with 12 bases of the junction left unmatched. The CDR3 contains 15 residues. Germline V gene lookup returns CDR1 MNHEY and CDR2 SVGAGI. Here the CDR3 DNA reads TGTGCCAGCATTCGGGCTAGCGGGCCGGGGTACGAGCAGTACTTC. It codes for CASIRASGPGYEQYF.

V usage is TRBV28 and J usage is TRBJ2-2; D unclear. The CDR3 sequence is 17 residues long. CDR1 MDHEN and CDR2 SYDVKM come from the germline V gene. V lost 1 base and J lost 2, with 14 bases in between. The CDR3 bases are TGTGCCAGCAGTTTATATCCCCGGAGCACCAACACCGGGGAGCTGTTTTTT. Translation gives CASSLYPRSTNTGELFF.

V gene TRBV29-1 combines with J gene TRBJ1-1, with 7 positions matching TRBD1. Looked up from germline, CDR1 is SQVTM and CDR2 is ANQGSEA. The V gene end was trimmed by 6 bases and the J gene end by 0 bases; junction bases not matched to a gene: 10. The CDR3 consists of 15 residues. CDR3 sequence reads: CSVRGEGGLNTEAFF. CDR3 DNA sequence: TGCAGCGTGAGAGGGGAAGGGGGCCTGAACACTGAAGCTTTCTTT.

V is TRBV14 and J is TRBJ1-1, with D unresolved. From germline, CDR1 is SGHDN and CDR2 FVKESK. V was clipped by 1 base and J by 6 bases, with 9 bases between them. The CDR3 has 13 amino acids. For the CDR3, the DNA is TGTGCCAGCAGCCAAGGGGGAGACGCTGAAGCTTTCTTT. As protein: CASSQGGDAEAFF.

The chain recombines TRBV21-1 with TRBJ2-5; TRBD1 is taken as the D call from the table, unchecked against the DNA. TRBV21-1 is marked as a pseudogene. CDR3 length: 20 residues. The CDR3 DNA follows: TGTGCCAGCAGCAAATCCCCCGCAGGGTCCGCGAACAGGGGGCGGGAGACCCAGTACTTC. Its translation: CASSKSPAGSANRGRETQYF.

The gene calls are TRBV6-5 and TRBJ1-2; TRBD1 is a possible D gene (6 bases). The germline CDR1 and CDR2 sequences are MNHEY and SVGAGI. The CDR3 consists of 13 residues. V shed 7 bases and J shed 8 bases, with 17 bases lying between them. CDR3 DNA: TGTGCCAGCACCGAGTTTTCAGGGGTCGGCTACACCTTC. It specifies CASTEFSGVGYTF.